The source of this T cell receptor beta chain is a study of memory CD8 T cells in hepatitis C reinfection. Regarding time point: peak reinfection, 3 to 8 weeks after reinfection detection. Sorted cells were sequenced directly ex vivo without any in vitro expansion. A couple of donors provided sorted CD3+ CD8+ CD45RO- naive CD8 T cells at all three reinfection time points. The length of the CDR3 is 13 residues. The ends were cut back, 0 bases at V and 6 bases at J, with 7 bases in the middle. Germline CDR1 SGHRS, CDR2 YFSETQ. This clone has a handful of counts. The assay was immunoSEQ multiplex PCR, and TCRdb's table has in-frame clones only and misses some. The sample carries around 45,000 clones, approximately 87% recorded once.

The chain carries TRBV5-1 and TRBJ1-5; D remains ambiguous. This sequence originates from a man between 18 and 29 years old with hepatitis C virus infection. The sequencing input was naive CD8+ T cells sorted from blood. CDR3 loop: CASSLAGGQPQHF. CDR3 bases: TGCGCCAGCAGCTTGGCGGGAGGTCAGCCCCAGCATTTT.